This T cell receptor (beta chain) stems from a study of cytomegalovirus exposure and HLA in healthy donors. Broader study findings: Sequencing had likely introduced a cluster of highly shared sequence variants as an artifact. For most TCR sequences rarity was the rule, although some public TCRs occurred in many donors. In a later analysis, productive TCRs from donors in an Asian-associated ancestry cluster reportedly carried fewer N-insertions than the cohort mean.

This clone was seen a few times. What it binds is not known. V was shortened by 8 bases and J by 1 base, with 11 bases between the two germline ends. The CDR3 is 13 residues long. Germline loops: CDR1 SEHNR, CDR2 FQNEAQ (reference sequence). Use of 60 Vbeta and 13 Jbeta primers characterized the PCR. This table comes from immunoSEQ multiplex PCR, and its TCRdb copy is limited to in-frame clones, with some not included. The sample has about 250,000 clones, 65% to 85% seen once. This sequence joins TRBV7-9 and TRBJ1-1; D may be TRBD1 (6 bases). Sequencing used PBMCs. This TCR was sampled from a female donor in good health and CMV-seronegative. CDR3 region: CASGVRGNTEAFF. CDR3 nucleotide sequence: TGTGCCAGCGGGGTCAGGGGGAACACTGAAGCTTTCTTT.